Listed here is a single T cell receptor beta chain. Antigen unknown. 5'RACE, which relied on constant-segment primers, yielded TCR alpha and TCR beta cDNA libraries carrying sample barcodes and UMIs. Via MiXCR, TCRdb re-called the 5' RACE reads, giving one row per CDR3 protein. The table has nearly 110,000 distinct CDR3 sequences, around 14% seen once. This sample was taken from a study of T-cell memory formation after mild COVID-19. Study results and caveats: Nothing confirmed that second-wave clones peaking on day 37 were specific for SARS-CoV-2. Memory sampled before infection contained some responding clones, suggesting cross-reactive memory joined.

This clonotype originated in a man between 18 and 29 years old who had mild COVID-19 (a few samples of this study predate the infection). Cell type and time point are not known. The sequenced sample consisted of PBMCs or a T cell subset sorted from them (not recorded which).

The CDR3: CASSISGGSGSDEQFF. Written as DNA, the CDR3 is TGTGCCAGCAGTATTAGCGGGGGCAGTGGTTCGGATGAGCAGTTCTTC. The chain is built from TRBV6-5 and TRBJ2-1; 9 nucleotides match TRBD2. Looked up from germline, CDR1 is MNHEY and CDR2 is SVGAGI. The CDR3 consists of 16 residues. V gave up 5 bases and J gave up 8 bases; unmatched junction bases: 13.